This entry features one T cell receptor beta chain sequence. The data are from a study of CD8 T cells in ankylosing spondylitis. Via MiXCR, TCRdb re-called the 5' RACE reads, giving one row per CDR3 protein. The sample has roughly 200,000 distinct CDR3 sequences, roughly 13% seen once. The CDR3 sequence is 15 residues long. The sequence was obtained from a male donor with ankylosing spondylitis or in good health (not recorded which). The specimen sequenced was blood, either unsorted or a sorted T cell fraction (not recorded which). This chain connects TRBV21-1 to TRBJ2-3; no DNA check was done on the table's D call, TRBD2. TRBV21-1 is an annotated pseudogene. DNA for the CDR3: TGTGCCAGCAGCCCGCTAGGGGGGGCTGGAGATACGCAGTATTTT. Protein sequence: CASSPLGGAGDTQYF.